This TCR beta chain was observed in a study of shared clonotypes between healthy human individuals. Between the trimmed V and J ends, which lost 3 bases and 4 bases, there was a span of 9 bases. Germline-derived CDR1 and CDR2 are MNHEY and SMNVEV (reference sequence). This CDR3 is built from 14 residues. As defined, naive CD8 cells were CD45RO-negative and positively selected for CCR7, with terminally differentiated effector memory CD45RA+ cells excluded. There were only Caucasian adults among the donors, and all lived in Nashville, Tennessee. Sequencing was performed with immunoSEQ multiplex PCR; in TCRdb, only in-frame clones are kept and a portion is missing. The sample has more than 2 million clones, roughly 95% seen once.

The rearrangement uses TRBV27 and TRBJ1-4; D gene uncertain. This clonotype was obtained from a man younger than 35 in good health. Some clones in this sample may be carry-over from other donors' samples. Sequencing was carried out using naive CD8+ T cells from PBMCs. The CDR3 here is CASSLRRFNEKLFF. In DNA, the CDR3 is TGTGCCAGCAGTTTGAGAAGGTTTAATGAAAAACTGTTTTTT.